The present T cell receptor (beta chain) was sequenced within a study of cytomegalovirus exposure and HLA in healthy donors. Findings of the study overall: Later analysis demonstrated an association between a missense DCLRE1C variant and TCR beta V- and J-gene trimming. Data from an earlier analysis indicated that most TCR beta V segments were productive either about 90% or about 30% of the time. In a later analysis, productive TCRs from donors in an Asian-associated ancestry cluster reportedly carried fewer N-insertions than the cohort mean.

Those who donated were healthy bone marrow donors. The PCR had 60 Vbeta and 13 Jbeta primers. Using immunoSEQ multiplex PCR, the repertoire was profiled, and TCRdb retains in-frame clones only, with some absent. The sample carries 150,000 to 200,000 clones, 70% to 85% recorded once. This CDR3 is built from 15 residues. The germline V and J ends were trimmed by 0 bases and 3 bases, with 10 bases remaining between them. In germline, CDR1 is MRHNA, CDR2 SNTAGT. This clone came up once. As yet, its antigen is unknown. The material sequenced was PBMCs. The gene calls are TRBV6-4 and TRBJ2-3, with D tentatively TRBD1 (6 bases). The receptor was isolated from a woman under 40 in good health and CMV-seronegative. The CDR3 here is CASSDSEGGTDTQYF. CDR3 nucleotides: TGTGCCAGCAGTGACTCGGAAGGGGGAACAGATACGCAGTATTTT.